The TCR beta chain described here comes from a study of blood T cell repertoires in COVID-19. V was cut by 3 bases and J by 3 bases, with 8 bases left in between. CDR1 and CDR2 from the germline V gene are LNHDA and SQIVND (reference sequence). The CDR3 has 14 amino acids. Only in-frame clones appear in the TCRdb table, and some are missing; sequencing was by immunoSEQ multiplex PCR. In the table there are 50,000 to 65,000 clones, more than 75% of which are singletons. The origin of this receptor is a human donor in a cohort sampled during active COVID-19. The chain is built from TRBV19 and TRBJ1-4; weak D call: TRBD1 (5 bases). What was sequenced was peripheral blood. The CDR3, as DNA: TGTGCCAGTAGTATCTCGACAGCTAATGAAAAACTGTTTTTT. Its translation is CASSISTANEKLFF.